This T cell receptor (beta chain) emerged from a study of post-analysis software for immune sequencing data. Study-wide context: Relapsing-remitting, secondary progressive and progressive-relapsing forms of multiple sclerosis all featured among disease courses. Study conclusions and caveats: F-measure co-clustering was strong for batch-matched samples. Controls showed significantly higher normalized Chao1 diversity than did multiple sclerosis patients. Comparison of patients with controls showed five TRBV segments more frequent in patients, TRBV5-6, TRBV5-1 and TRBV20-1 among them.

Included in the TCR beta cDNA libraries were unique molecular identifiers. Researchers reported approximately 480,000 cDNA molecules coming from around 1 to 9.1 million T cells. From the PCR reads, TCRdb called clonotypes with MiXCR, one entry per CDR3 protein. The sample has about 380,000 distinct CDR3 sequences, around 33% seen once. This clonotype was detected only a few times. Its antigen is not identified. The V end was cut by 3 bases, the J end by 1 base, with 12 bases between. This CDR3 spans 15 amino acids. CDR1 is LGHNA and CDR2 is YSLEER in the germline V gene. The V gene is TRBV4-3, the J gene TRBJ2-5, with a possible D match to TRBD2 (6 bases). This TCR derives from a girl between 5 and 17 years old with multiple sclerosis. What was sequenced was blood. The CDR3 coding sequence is TGCGCCAGCAGCCAGCGTTTAGCGGCCCAAGAGACCCAGTACTTC. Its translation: CASSQRLAAQETQYF.